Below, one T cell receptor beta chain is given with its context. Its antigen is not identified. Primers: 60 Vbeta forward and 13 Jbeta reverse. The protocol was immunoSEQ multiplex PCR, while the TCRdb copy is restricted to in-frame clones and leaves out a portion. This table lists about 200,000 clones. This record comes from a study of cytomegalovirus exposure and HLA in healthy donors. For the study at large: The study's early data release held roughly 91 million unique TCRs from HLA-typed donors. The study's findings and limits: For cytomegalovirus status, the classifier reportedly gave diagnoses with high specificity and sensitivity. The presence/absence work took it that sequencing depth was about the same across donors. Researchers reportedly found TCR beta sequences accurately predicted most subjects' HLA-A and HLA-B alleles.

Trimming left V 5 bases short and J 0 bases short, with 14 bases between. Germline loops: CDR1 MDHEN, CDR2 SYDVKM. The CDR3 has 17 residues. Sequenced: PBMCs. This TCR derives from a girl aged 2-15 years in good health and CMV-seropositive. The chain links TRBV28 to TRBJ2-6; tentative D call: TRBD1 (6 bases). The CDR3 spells CASSPGHPTSGANVLTF. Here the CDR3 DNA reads TGTGCCAGCAGTCCGGGACACCCTACCTCTGGGGCCAACGTCCTGACTTTC. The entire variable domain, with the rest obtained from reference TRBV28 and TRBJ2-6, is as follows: DVKVTQSSRYLVKRTGEKVFLECVQDMDHENMFWYRQDPGLGLRLIYFSYDVKMKEKGDIPEGYSVSREKKERFSLILESASTNQTSMYLCASSPGHPTSGANVLTFGAGSRLTVL.